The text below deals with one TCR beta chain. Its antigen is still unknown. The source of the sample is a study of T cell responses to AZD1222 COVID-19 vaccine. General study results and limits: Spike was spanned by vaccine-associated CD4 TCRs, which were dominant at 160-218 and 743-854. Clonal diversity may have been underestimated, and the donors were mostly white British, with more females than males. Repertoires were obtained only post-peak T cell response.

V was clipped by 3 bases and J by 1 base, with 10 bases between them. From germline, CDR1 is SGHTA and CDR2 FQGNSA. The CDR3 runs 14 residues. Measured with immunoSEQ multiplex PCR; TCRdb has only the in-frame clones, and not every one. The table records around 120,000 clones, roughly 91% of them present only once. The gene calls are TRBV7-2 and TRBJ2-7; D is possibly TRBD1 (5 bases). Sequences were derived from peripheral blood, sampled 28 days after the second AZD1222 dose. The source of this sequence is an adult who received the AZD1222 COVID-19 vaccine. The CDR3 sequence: CASSLVTGSYEQYF. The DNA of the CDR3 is TGTGCCAGCAGCTTGGTTACAGGATCCTACGAGCAGTACTTC.